These T cell receptor beta chains were read from a single sample in a study of cytomegalovirus exposure and HLA in healthy donors. Libraries were prepared by immunoSEQ multiplex PCR; TCRdb keeps only in-frame clonotypes and omits some of them. The sample lists approximately 100,000 clones, approximately 80% occurring once. The sample taken for sequencing was PBMCs. The receptor set was obtained from a woman aged 40 to 50 in good health and CMV-seronegative. CDR3s include the opening cysteine and the closing phenylalanine or tryptophan. Fields, in order: CDR3 length, V gene, J gene, clone size, D gene, CDR3 DNA, CDR3 protein. D genes are given only for firm matches. Size is stated for part of the rows, as once, few or many counts, or as a class when the clone is expanded.

15,TRBV4-2,TRBJ2-4,.,.,TGTGCCAGCAGCCAAGACGGGGAGAGAGGGAACATTCAGTACTTC,CASSQDGERGNIQYF
13,TRBV6-1,TRBJ2-7,.,TRBD1,TGTGCCAGCACTGGGACAGGGAACTACGAGCAGTACTTC,CASTGTGNYEQYF
16,TRBV11-2,TRBJ2-1,.,TRBD2,TGTGCCAGCAGCTTAGGTTGGCGGGGGATCTACAATGAGCAGTTCTTC,CASSLGWRGIYNEQFF
18,TRBV15,TRBJ2-7,few,TRBD2,TGTGCCACCAGCAGGGGACTAGCGGGGACAGCGGCTGGGAGTGAGCAGTACTTC,CATSRGLAGTAAGSEQYF
14,TRBV7-9,TRBJ2-1,.,.,TGTGCCAGCAGTTCTTCTCTAAGCGGTAATGAGCAGTTCTTC,CASSSSLSGNEQFF
13,TRBV5-1,TRBJ2-2,few,.,TGCGCCAGCAGCCGGGGAAACACCGGGGAGCTGTTTTTT,CASSRGNTGELFF
17,TRBV15,TRBJ2-7,.,TRBD1,TGTGCCACCAGCAGAGATAATGTAGAGACAGGGGAGTACGAGCAGTACTTC,CATSRDNVETGEYEQYF
16,TRBV5-1,TRBJ2-7,.,.,TGCGCCAGCAGTGGGGACTTACTGTTACCAACCTACGAGCAGTACTTC,CASSGDLLLPTYEQYF
14,TRBV18,TRBJ1-1,.,.,TGTGCCAGCTCACCATTCGCGGGGGACACTGAAGCTTTCTTT,CASSPFAGDTEAFF
11,TRBV19,TRBJ2-3,.,.,TGTGCCAGTAGTCTCACAGATACGCAGTATTTT,CASSLTDTQYF
14,TRBV5-1,TRBJ1-1,.,TRBD1,TGCGCCAGCAGCTCCGGACAGGCCCAGAGGGAAGCTTTCTTT,CASSSGQAQREAFF
15,TRBV28,TRBJ2-2,few,.,TGTGCCAGCAGTTCGGAGGGGAGGTCCACCGGGGAGCTGTTTTTT,CASSSEGRSTGELFF
16,TRBV5-1,TRBJ2-3,.,TRBD2,TGCGCCAGCAGCTATGGACTAGCGGATAGCACAGATACGCAGTATTTT,CASSYGLADSTDTQYF
17,TRBV5-4,TRBJ2-6,once,TRBD1,TGTGCCAGCAGCCGACAGGGTGGGGAGTCTGGGGCCAACGTCCTGACTTTC,CASSRQGGESGANVLTF